Each of the 32 T cell receptor beta chains below was sequenced from the same sample in a study of T cell responses to AZD1222 COVID-19 vaccine. Produced via immunoSEQ multiplex PCR; TCRdb's table is partial and in-frame only. The table shows 25,000 to 35,000 clones, with over 85% occurring only once. The sequenced sample was peripheral blood, obtained on day 0 of AZD1222 vaccination. The receptors were gathered from an adult in good health.

This clone was picked up a small number of times. The CDR3 DNA is TGCGCCAGCAGCTTGGCCTTGAGCCCAGCCTACAATGAGCAGTTCTTC. Translated, it gives CASSLALSPAYNEQFF. The rearrangement links TRBV5-1 to TRBJ2-1; D gene ambiguous. This CDR3 has 16 amino acids. V was cut by 0 bases and J by 2 bases, with 12 bases left in between. Germline loops: CDR1 SGHRS, CDR2 YFSETQ.

The V gene is TRBV6-4, the J gene TRBJ2-3, with 10 positions matching TRBD2. Germline CDR1 and CDR2: MRHNA and SNTAGT. CDR3 size: 13 residues. The V gene end was trimmed by 6 bases and the J gene end by 4 bases; junction bases not matched to a gene: 1. CDR3 bases: TGTGCCAGCAGCAGCGGGAGGGCAGATACGCAGTATTTT. This encodes CASSSGRADTQYF.

The V and J genes are TRBV7-9 and TRBJ1-1; the match to TRBD1 covers 7 bases. Germline V CDR1 and CDR2: SEHNR, FQNEAQ (reference sequence). V lost 5 bases to trimming and J lost 0 bases; unmatched junction nucleotides: 6. The CDR3 is 15 amino acids. CDR3 in amino acids: CASSPGGSLNTEAFF. CDR3 DNA sequence: TGTGCCAGCAGCCCAGGGGGGTCACTGAACACTGAAGCTTTCTTT.

V and J are TRBV5-5 and TRBJ2-3; TRBD1 aligns across 12 bases. The germline V gene encodes CDR1 SGHKS and CDR2 YYEKEE (reference sequence). CDR3 size: 16 residues. V shed 3 bases, J shed 4 bases, and the junction held 6 bases outside the gene matches. The CDR3 loop is CASSWGDRGLADTQYF. CDR3 in DNA: TGTGCCAGCAGCTGGGGGGACAGGGGGCTAGCAGATACGCAGTATTTT.

The chain combines TRBV30 with TRBJ1-2; unclear D gene. CDR3 length equals 13 residues. Per germline, CDR1 GTSNPN and CDR2 SVGIG (reference sequence). V gave up 4 bases and J gave up 0 bases, with 9 bases separating them. CDR3: CAWTRTANYGYTF. CDR3 bases: TGTGCCTGGACCCGGACTGCTAACTATGGCTACACCTTC.

The genes are TRBV5-1 and TRBJ2-1; D is ambiguous. The germline CDR1 and CDR2 sequences are SGHRS and YFSETQ. The ends were cut back, 0 bases at V and 1 base at J, with 2 bases in the middle. This CDR3 has 13 residues. The DNA for the CDR3 is TGCGCCAGCAGCTTGGGTTCCTACAATGAGCAGTTCTTC. It yields the protein CASSLGSYNEQFF.

The CDR3 DNA is TGTGCCAGCAGCTGGGGGGACTCGGGCAATCAGCCCCAGCATTTT. Amino acid sequence: CASSWGDSGNQPQHF. The genes are TRBV7-9 and TRBJ1-5; tentatively, D is TRBD1 (5 bases). Trimming removed 4 bases at V and 2 bases at J, with 12 bases between. The CDR3 consists of 15 residues. Germline V lookup: CDR1 SEHNR, CDR2 FQNEAQ (reference sequence).

The genes are TRBV11-2 and TRBJ2-6, with TRBD2 as a possible D gene (6 bases). Germline-derived CDR1 and CDR2 are SGHAT and FQNNGV. CDR3 length: 16 amino acids. Trimming left V 1 base short and J 2 bases short, with 9 bases between. The CDR3 region is CASSLGRGPGANVLTF. The CDR3 nucleotides read TGTGCCAGCAGCTTAGGGAGGGGCCCTGGGGCCAACGTCCTGACTTTC.

The chain employs TRBV5-4 and TRBJ1-4; weak D call: TRBD1 (5 bases). Between the trimmed V and J ends, which lost 4 bases and 4 bases, there was a span of 11 bases. CDR3 length equals 14 residues. Germline CDR1 reads SGHNT; CDR2 reads YYREEE (reference sequence). CDR3 in DNA: TGTGCCAGCAGCCGAGACAGACTTAATGAAAAACTGTTTTTT. Protein sequence: CASSRDRLNEKLFF.

CDR3 DNA: TGTGCCAGCAGCTTAGGGGCTCAGCCCCAGCATTTT. Translating it yields CASSLGAQPQHF. The chain carries TRBV11-2 and TRBJ1-5, with D hard to call. The germline V gene encodes CDR1 SGHAT and CDR2 FQNNGV. The CDR3 totals 12 residues. V lost 1 base and J 6 bases, leaving 4 bases between the germline ends.

V is TRBV19 and J is TRBJ2-2; D unresolved. Trimming removed 3 bases at V and 2 bases at J, with 10 bases between. Per the germline V gene, CDR1 is LNHDA and CDR2 is SQIVND (reference sequence). The CDR3 runs to 15 residues. CDR3 DNA: TGTGCCAGTAGTATTGGTACATTTAACACCGGGGAGCTGTTTTTT. Encoded protein: CASSIGTFNTGELFF.

The chain joins TRBV5-5 to TRBJ2-3; TRBD1 is a possible D gene (6 bases). The germline gives CDR1 SGHKS, CDR2 YYEKEE (reference sequence). V lost 5 bases to trimming and J lost 4 bases, with 11 bases between them. CDR3 size: 13 residues. This chain's CDR3 is CASREQGSDTQYF. Here the CDR3 DNA reads TGTGCCAGCAGGGAACAGGGCTCAGATACGCAGTATTTT.

This sequence joins TRBV5-1 and TRBJ2-5, with D perhaps matching TRBD2 (6 bases). CDR1 is SGHRS and CDR2 is YFSETQ in the germline V gene. This CDR3 contains 13 residues. With 4 bases removed from V and 2 bases from J, the gap between germline ends came to 9 bases. DNA for the CDR3: TGCGCCAGCAGCCGGGACTTTCAAGAGACCCAGTACTTC. It translates to CASSRDFQETQYF.

This chain links TRBV7-9 with TRBJ2-1; 13 nucleotides align to TRBD2. The CDR3 contains 18 residues. The germline gives CDR1 SEHNR, CDR2 FQNEAQ (reference sequence). V was clipped by 4 bases and J by 0 bases; unmatched bases: 6. The CDR3 region has the DNA TGTGCCAGCAGCTCCGGACTAGCGGGGGCAGGCTCCTACAATGAGCAGTTCTTC. Protein sequence: CASSSGLAGAGSYNEQFF.

As DNA, the CDR3 is TGTGCCAGCAGTTCCCCAGGGGGTGAAAAACTGTTTTTT. This codes for CASSSPGGEKLFF. This sequence joins TRBV12-3 or TRBV12-4 and TRBJ1-4, with 7 bases identical to TRBD1. The V gene end was trimmed by 4 bases and the J gene end by 7 bases; junction bases not matched to a gene: 3. The CDR3 is 13 amino acids.

This clone is a singleton in its sample. The chain recombines TRBV15 with TRBJ1-5, with 9 bases aligning to TRBD1. The germline CDR1 and CDR2 sequences are LNHNV and YYDKDF (reference sequence). Trimming removed 8 bases from V and 3 bases from J; junction bases left unmatched: 5. This CDR3 comprises 14 residues. This CDR3 is CATSDRGVNQPQHF. The DNA of the CDR3 is TGTGCCACCTCTGACAGGGGGGTCAATCAGCCCCAGCATTTT.

This chain joins TRBV5-1 and TRBJ2-7, with no clear D. The CDR3 sequence is 14 residues long. Germline values: CDR1 SGHRS, CDR2 YFSETQ. V was clipped by 0 bases and J by 1 base, with 8 bases between them. CDR3 nucleotide sequence: TGCGCCAGCAGCTTGGTCGTTGAGTCCTACGAGCAGTACTTC. Translating it yields CASSLVVESYEQYF. Full variable domain (missing parts from reference TRBV5-1 and TRBJ2-7): KAGVTQTPRYLIKTRGQQVTLSCSPISGHRSVSWYQQTPGQGLQFLFEYFSETQRNKGNFPGRFSGRQFSNSRSEMNVSTLELGDSALYLCASSLVVESYEQYFGPGTRLTVT.

This clone was detected only a few times. The rearrangement links TRBV19 to TRBJ2-1; the D gene is possibly TRBD1 (6 bases). V was clipped by 4 bases and J by 4 bases, with 14 bases between them. The CDR3 is made up of 15 amino acids. Germline CDR1 reads LNHDA; CDR2 reads SQIVND (reference sequence). CDR3 loop: CASSKLDSNYNEQFF. CDR3 DNA sequence: TGTGCCAGTAGTAAACTGGACAGCAATTACAATGAGCAGTTCTTC.

The chain joins TRBV5-1 to TRBJ1-1, with D uncertain. The CDR3 extends over 13 amino acids. Germline V lookup: CDR1 SGHRS, CDR2 YFSETQ. V lost 1 base and J lost 0, with 4 bases in between. The CDR3 DNA follows: TGCGCCAGCAGCTTGTTGCTGAACACTGAAGCTTTCTTT. Its protein is CASSLLLNTEAFF.

CDR3 coding DNA: TGCAGTGCTAGTTCCCAAACGACAGGGATCCTAGGCAATGAGCAGTTCTTC. Translating it yields CSASSQTTGILGNEQFF. The genes are TRBV20-1 and TRBJ2-1; TRBD1 matches 7 bases. V trimming: 3 bases; J trimming: 6 bases; junction bases outside the gene matches: 17. The CDR3 contains 17 residues. Germline CDR1 and CDR2: DFQATT and SNEGSKA (reference sequence).

This chain uses TRBV29-1 with TRBJ1-5; 8 nucleotides align to TRBD1. Germline V gene sequence: CDR1 SQVTM, CDR2 ANQGSEA. This CDR3 is built from 14 residues. Trimming at V came to 4 bases and at J to 4 bases, leaving 6 bases not matched to a gene. The CDR3 spells CSVGGQGKNQPQHF. In DNA form, the CDR3 reads TGCAGCGTTGGTGGACAGGGTAAAAATCAGCCCCAGCATTTT.

This chain connects TRBV7-2 to TRBJ1-2, with 7 bases identical to TRBD1. Trimming at V came to 3 bases and at J to 2 bases, leaving 6 bases not matched to a gene. CDR3 length: 15 amino acids. Germline V gives CDR1 SGHTA, CDR2 FQGNSA. The DNA for the CDR3 is TGTGCCAGCAGCTTCTGGACAGGAGCAAACTATGGCTACACCTTC. Translated, it gives CASSFWTGANYGYTF.

The chain has TRBV5-4 and TRBJ1-2; D gene ambiguous. Per germline, CDR1 SGHNT and CDR2 YYREEE (reference sequence). The CDR3 runs 14 residues. Trimming took 0 bases from V and 1 from J, leaving 7 bases between them. In nucleotides, the CDR3 is TGTGCCAGCAGCTTGGAAGTCGATAACTATGGCTACACCTTC. Protein product: CASSLEVDNYGYTF.

The V and J genes are TRBV10-1 and TRBJ1-2, with 8 bases that match TRBD1. Germline CDR1 and CDR2: WNHNN and SYGVQD (reference sequence). V dropped 2 bases and J dropped 11; count of bases not matched to a gene: 7. CDR3 length: 13 residues. The CDR3 coding sequence is TGCGCCAGCAGTGAGAAGGGCAGGGGGCCTTACACCTTC. This codes for CASSEKGRGPYTF.

V and J are TRBV30 and TRBJ1-6; TRBD1 might be the D (5 bases). Germline V gene data show CDR1 as GTSNPN and CDR2 as SVGIG (reference sequence). CDR3 size: 15 residues. V was pared by 4 bases and J by 9 bases, with 19 bases between. The CDR3 sequence is CAWKVNGRVFSPLHF. The CDR3, as DNA: TGTGCCTGGAAGGTGAACGGCAGGGTCTTTTCACCCCTCCACTTT.

This CDR3 reads CASSYPWDREEETQYF. CDR3 nucleotide sequence: TGTGCCAGCAGTTACCCTTGGGACAGGGAAGAGGAGACCCAGTACTTC. The V gene is TRBV6-2 or TRBV6-3, the J gene TRBJ2-5, with 9 bases fitting TRBD1. CDR3 length equals 16 residues. The ends lost 2 bases at V and 5 bases at J; junction bases unmatched: 9. Germline V gene data show CDR1 as MNHEY and CDR2 as SVGEGT.

The chain joins TRBV12-5 to TRBJ2-5, with D uncertain. The CDR3 is 13 amino acids. Per the germline V gene, CDR1 is LGHNT and CDR2 is FRNRAP. Between the trimmed V and J ends, which lost 9 bases and 2 bases, there was a span of 13 bases. The CDR3: CARDPGEQETQYF. CDR3 DNA sequence: TGTGCTAGGGACCCCGGAGAGCAAGAGACCCAGTACTTC.

J is TRBJ2-1 and V is TRBV6-5, with a possible D match to TRBD2 (5 bases). Germline-derived CDR1 and CDR2 are MNHEY and SVGAGI. The CDR3 sequence is 14 residues long. Trimming took 8 bases from V and 0 from J, leaving 11 bases between them. CDR3 amino acids: CASWPGSSYNEQFF. DNA of the CDR3: TGTGCCAGCTGGCCGGGGTCCTCCTACAATGAGCAGTTCTTC.

This clone occurred once. V gene TRBV7-2 combines with J gene TRBJ2-7; TRBD2 matches at 10 bases. This CDR3 is built from 14 residues. CDR1 SGHTA and CDR2 FQGNSA come from the germline V gene. The junction had 5 bases not matched to a gene; V was cut back by 5 bases and J by 4 bases. CDR3 loop: CASSPGLARYEQYF. The CDR3 DNA reads TGTGCCAGCAGCCCGGGACTAGCGCGGTACGAGCAGTACTTC.

The chain couples TRBV2 to TRBJ1-2, with D tentatively TRBD1 (6 bases). V was cut by 3 bases and J by 8 bases, with 16 bases left in between. The CDR3 extends over 14 amino acids. Looked up from germline, CDR1 is SNHLY and CDR2 is FYNNEI. CDR3 coding DNA: TGTGCCAGCAGTGATACAGGGAGCATGCCCGGCTACACCTTC. Its translation: CASSDTGSMPGYTF.

This sequence joins TRBV9 and TRBJ1-1, with D tentatively TRBD1 (5 bases). With 0 bases removed from V and 0 bases from J, the gap between germline ends came to 9 bases. Germline lookup yields CDR1 SGDLS and CDR2 YYNGEE. CDR3 length equals 15 residues. The CDR3 loop is CASSVVQGVNTEAFF. DNA of the CDR3: TGTGCCAGCAGCGTAGTCCAAGGGGTGAACACTGAAGCTTTCTTT.

The chain couples TRBV15 to TRBJ1-6; D ambiguous. V lost 1 base and J 6 bases, leaving 7 bases between the germline ends. This CDR3 contains 14 residues. Germline loops: CDR1 LNHNV, CDR2 YYDKDF (reference sequence). CDR3 amino acids: CATSRGGINSPLHF. CDR3 sequence (DNA): TGTGCCACCAGCAGAGGCGGCATTAATTCACCCCTCCACTTT.